This T cell receptor beta chain came from a study of blood T cell repertoires in COVID-19. Overall study: Acute and convalescent COVID-19 specimens originated in the United States, Italy and Spain. Sources were T cells, B-cell-depleted T cells, or PBMCs; the material itself was cDNA or gDNA.

Produced via immunoSEQ multiplex PCR; TCRdb's table is partial and in-frame only. The sample lists under 250,000 clones, roughly 88% occurring once. Recruited during active infection, patients (from Seattle) were subsequently followed longitudinally. The sequence came from a woman older than 75 with COVID-19, enrolled during active disease. What was sequenced was peripheral blood.

CDR3 amino acids: CASSPRQGGTGNEQFF. The CDR3 DNA reads as TGTGCCAGCAGCCCCAGACAGGGGGGCACGGGGAATGAGCAGTTCTTC. The J gene is TRBJ2-1, the V gene TRBV7-9, with 9 bases aligning to TRBD1. CDR3 length: 16 residues. V dropped 5 bases and J dropped 7; count of bases not matched to a gene: 12. From germline, CDR1 is SEHNR and CDR2 FQNEAQ (reference sequence).